The sequence of this T cell receptor (beta chain) was determined in a study of cytomegalovirus exposure and HLA in healthy donors (dated by TCRdb to about 2017). At the level of the whole study: In an earlier analysis of roughly 590 of the donors, around 290 Gb of sequence data and 90 million to 120 million unique TCR beta sequences from 150 million to 200 million T cells were reported. The later analysis used no new phenotypic data to find candidate immune exposures, relying instead on TCR beta sequences and their occurrence across donors. The study used immunosequencing to profile the T cell repertoires of 670 or so subjects and linked those repertoires to cytomegalovirus serostatus. Among about 410 genotyped donors of the cohort, an average of around 250,000 unique TCR beta nucleotide sequences was sequenced per donor, of which 15% to 20% were non-productive. A separate validation cohort of more than 100 different subjects was used in addition to the 666-subject first cohort. A later genetic analysis used genome-wide SNP genotypes for about three fifths of the 666 donors, treating that subset as a discovery cohort. Five DR-DQ haplotypes were handled as single units for association and clustering because linkage in the cohort was strong. An early release that covered more than 550 HLA-typed donors contained around 330 gigabases of sequencing data and tens of millions of unique TCR sequences. Alongside the repertoire data, information on donor age, sex, ethnicity and CMV serostatus was compiled. The number of typed donors differed by locus: about 629-630 for A, B, C, DRB1 and DQB1; approximately 520 for DQA1; 606 for DPA1; and 400 to 480 for DPB1. The aim of the study was to test whether cataloging public T cell receptors could identify signatures of past pathogen exposure. HLA typing included class I and class II loci at four-digit resolution. To decide whether each TCR beta V gene segment behaved as functional or pseudogenic, an earlier analysis of some 570 of the donors relied on high-throughput TCR beta sequencing. The genetic ancestry cluster associated with self-reported Caucasian donors included 81% of the roughly 400 genotyped donors. All discovery cohort repertoires had been generated using a single sequencing platform. To predict cytomegalovirus infection status, the study combined high-throughput TCR immunosequencing, statistical association of individual TCRs with disease status, and machine learning. In a later analysis, previously published TCR beta repertoires from more than 500 donors were re-analyzed and high-resolution HLA genotyping was added so that TCR occurrence patterns could be studied.

What the authors observed across the whole study: The sequencing pipeline was judged likely to have produced a cluster of highly shared sequence variants as a technical artifact. The study gave a list of 150 to 200 TCR beta chains associated with cytomegalovirus. In a later genetic analysis, a missense DCLRE1C variant was associated with V-gene and J-gene trimming of TCR beta chains, and the association was replicated in an independent cohort. HLA typing was unavailable for some donors at each locus, so association tests used only the typed subset. Because counts were too low, about 15 rarely observed V segments, including chromosome 9 orphons, were left out of the earlier analysis of 500 to 650 of the donors. At a false discovery rate of 0.05, a later analysis linked about 16,000 TCR beta sequences to specific HLA alleles. The classifier was reported to diagnose cytomegalovirus status with high specificity and sensitivity in both the original cohort and the validation cohort. According to a later genetic analysis, donors in an Asian-associated ancestry cluster had fewer N-insertions in productive TCRs than the roughly 700-donor mean. Linkage disequilibrium might explain the correlated functional status among segregating V segments, but an unknown experimental factor could not be excluded. In a later analysis, TCR association rates were found to vary across HLA loci, with the most associated TCRs seen for DRB1 alleles and the fewest for HLA-C alleles. In this cohort, only TCR beta chains were sequenced, and detectable features were limited by the absence of alpha or paired-chain data. Most TCR sequences were seen in very few donors, while some public TCRs were found in many individuals. In vitro tests confirmed that a few of the cytomegalovirus-associated TCR beta chains recognize cytomegalovirus antigens. In an earlier analysis of under 600 of the donors, most TCR beta V segments were observed in productive rearrangements about 87% or about 30% of the time, broadly matching IMGT annotations. Roughly uniform sequencing depth across donors was assumed in presence/absence analyses, although this assumption may not hold. According to the authors, the approach could potentially be generalized to other disease states and immunological phenotypes. Because the 87-base-pair reads could not distinguish some IMGT-functional V segments, including TRBV6-2 and TRBV6-3, those segments were excluded. A later analysis reported that several top co-occurrence clusters appeared linked to parvovirus B19, influenza, CMV and Epstein-Barr virus. A further reported finding was that TCR beta sequences accurately predicted the HLA-A and HLA-B alleles for most subjects in the first cohort. According to a later analysis, most CMV-associated TCR beta chains appeared to be HLA-restricted, and the HLA associations seemed to be driven largely by CMV exposure. Assigning TCR associations to individual alleles was difficult when HLA alleles, especially DR and DQ, strongly co-occurred. In a later analysis, HLA-associated TCR beta chains showed more clonal expansion and lower generation probabilities than non-associated chains that were equally common. For the cohort, immune exposure information was limited to CMV serostatus.

In regard to this clone: Its antigen is unknown. No clone much larger than this one lies a single base away; base qualities are absent.

The cohort comprised 550 to 700 healthy bone marrow donors. At the time of sampling, every cohort member was nominally healthy, though immune exposures that went unrecorded were likely present. The donor tested CMV seropositive and was one of the 289 seropositive cohort members. Each donor provided a peripheral blood sample, and peripheral blood mononuclear cells were used for TCR beta sequencing. The Qiagen DNeasy Blood Extraction Kit was used to extract genomic DNA from the blood cell samples. The library was produced with the immunoSEQ multiplex PCR assay. A mixture of 60 forward primers for TCR Vbeta segments and 13 reverse primers for TCR Jbeta segments was used in the multiplex PCR. The CDR3 region of rearranged TCR beta genes was amplified from genomic DNA by a multiplex PCR assay. Amplified TCR beta libraries were sequenced as 87-base-pair reads on the Illumina HiSeq System. The study's own analysis went as follows. A later analysis counted about 80 million unique TCR beta chains across the 670 or so repertoires, and about 10 million of these chains were shared by at least two donors. A nearest-neighbor algorithm error-corrected the raw reads and collapsed the reads into unique sequences, merging closely related sequences to remove PCR and sequencing errors. Alignment of CDR3 sequences to IMGT reference sequences was used to assign V, D and J gene segments. Each retained sequence needed at least a six-nucleotide match to both a V gene segment and a J gene segment. A rearrangement counted as productive if the CDR3 had no stop codons and remained in frame with V and J, and every other rearrangement counted as non-productive. Following IMGT convention, CDR3 was defined as the stretch from the second conserved V-encoded cysteine to the conserved J-encoded phenylalanine. In an earlier analysis of just under 600 of the donors, sequences lacking an unambiguous match to a single V gene segment were excluded. In an earlier analysis of several hundred of the donors, a V segment was called functional when productive rearrangements were above 56.7%, and segregating when the standard deviation between donors exceeded 5%. A statistical classification framework was developed to diagnose cytomegalovirus status using the catalog of TCR beta chain sequences. In a later analysis, TCR nucleotide sequences were compared against IMGT/GENE-DB human TR gene sequences so that V and J genes could be assigned. The TCRdist pipeline was used in a later analysis to assign CDR3 sequences and most-parsimonious VDJ recombination scenarios. In a later analysis, each TCR beta chain was defined by its CDR3 amino acid sequence together with its V-gene family, and reads lacking a unique V-gene family were excluded. To address suspected cross-contamination and a sequencing artifact, a later analysis removed some 620 highly shared, low-generation-probability nucleotide sequences. In a later analysis, a clonal expansion index for each public chain was calculated from normalized within-repertoire ranks of inferred template counts. A later analysis computed generation probabilities with a VDJ recombination model fitted to out-of-frame rearrangements, and checked the results against IGoR. In a later analysis, TCR-TCR, TCR-HLA and TCR-CMV co-occurrence was scored with hypergeometric tests, and a repertoire-size bias correction was applied to TCR pairs. False discovery rates were estimated in a later analysis by permuting HLA or CMV assignments 20 times. A later analysis grouped co-occurring TCRs with DBSCAN, adding TCRdist sequence similarity when clustering within HLA-allele-positive subsets. Repertoires with fewer than 30,000 or more than 120,000 public chains were left out of co-occurrence clustering, as were five repertoires with anomalous nucleotide sharing. This is the immuneACCESS table as TCRdb keeps it, with only in-frame sequences that have V and J called. A part of the clones is gone; compared with another copy, unresolved V genes explain less than half, and the rest is unexplained. V, J and clone size are taken as reported in that table, and D and trimming were inferred from the DNA itself. This sample gives approximately 160,000 clones in total; around four fifths of them show up just once. The biggest ten clones account for more than 4% of the sample.

At the junction V is shortened by 5 bases and J by 0 bases, with 12 bases in between. From the cysteine up to the phenylalanine, the CDR3 has a length of 15 residues. Only the CDR3 DNA stays, 45 bases, in frame from base 1. CDR1 and CDR2, per the germline V gene, are SGHAT and FQNNGV. The source is a girl aged 10-17 years in good health and CMV-seropositive. The sequence is built from TRBV11-2 and TRBJ2-3; the D segment cannot be called with confidence. The specimen was PBMCs. This receptor has the CDR3 CASSQGGSSTDTQYF. The nucleotide sequence is TGTGCCAGCAGCCAAGGCGGTTCTAGCACAGATACGCAGTATTTT.